The rows below give T cell receptor beta chains drawn from one sample of a study of OX40 agonist ivuxolimab in advanced cancers. The protocol was immunoSEQ multiplex PCR, while the TCRdb copy is restricted to in-frame clones and leaves out a portion. The sample includes some 86,000 clones, roughly 94% of them seen just once. This material consisted of CD4+ or CD8+ T cells sorted from blood, taken in a trial of the OX40 agonist ivuxolimab. The receptors were gathered from an adult with an advanced solid tumor such as melanoma, head and neck, liver or kidney cancer. Both conserved end residues are part of each CDR3. The D gene is left open where the match is weak. Clone size is stated in some rows and not others, as once, few, many or a class when expanded.

DNA	CDR3	length	size	V	J	D
TGTGCCAGCAGTGCCAGCTCCTACAATGAGCAGTTCTTC	CASSASSYNEQFF	13	-	TRBV6-4	TRBJ2-1	-
TGTGCCACCCGTGGCCCACAAGAGACCCAGTACTTC	CATRGPQETQYF	12	-	TRBV28	TRBJ2-5	-
TGTGCCAGCAGTGACGGTGAAGCTTTCTTT	CASSDGEAFF	10	-	TRBV6-1	TRBJ1-1	-
TGCGCCAGCAGGACGATATGGGACAGTCGATTAAACACTGAAGCTTTCTTT	CASRTIWDSRLNTEAFF	17	once	TRBV5-1	TRBJ1-1	TRBD1
TGTGCCAGCAGCCGGAGACAGTCCGGTTCCTACAATGAGCAGTTCTTC	CASSRRQSGSYNEQFF	16	-	TRBV14	TRBJ2-1	-
TGTGCCAGCAGCCACGGGACAGGGATCCAGCATTTT	CASSHGTGIQHF	12	few	TRBV11-2	TRBJ1-5	TRBD1
TGCGCCAGCAGCCAATCGAGGAGTTCCACTGAAGCTTTCTTT	CASSQSRSSTEAFF	14	-	TRBV4-1	TRBJ1-1	-
TGTGCCAGCAGCCTCGGACTGCGGGGAGATACGCAGTATTTT	CASSLGLRGDTQYF	14	-	TRBV7-6	TRBJ2-3	-
TGCGCCAGCAGCCAAGGAGGGAATCCCGGGGAGCTGTTTTTT	CASSQGGNPGELFF	14	-	TRBV4-1	TRBJ2-2	-
TGTGCCAGCAGCTTAATCATGGGAGTCACTGAAGCTTTCTTT	CASSLIMGVTEAFF	14	-	TRBV7-2	TRBJ1-1	-
TGTGCCAGCAGCTTGGGAGGTGAGCAGTTCTTC	CASSLGGEQFF	11	-	TRBV5-4	TRBJ2-1	-
TGTGCCAGCAGTTCCCTTAGACTAGCGAACACAGATACGCAGTATTTT	CASSSLRLANTDTQYF	16	-	TRBV27	TRBJ2-3	TRBD2
TGTGCCAGCAGCGCGCTGGATGAGCAGTTCTTC	CASSALDEQFF	11	-	TRBV13	TRBJ2-1	-
TGTGCCATCAGTGAGAAGGGGACAGCTAACTATGGCTACACCTTC	CAISEKGTANYGYTF	15	-	TRBV10-3	TRBJ1-2	TRBD1
TGTGCCAGCAGCTTCGGGAATCTAGAAGCTTTCTTT	CASSFGNLEAFF	12	-	TRBV5-4	TRBJ1-1	-
TGTGCCAGCAGCTTGGCTGGGGGTATCTACGAGCAGTACTTC	CASSLAGGIYEQYF	14	-	TRBV5-6	TRBJ2-7	-
TGTGCCACAGGCGGCTTAACAGATACGCAGTATTTT	CATGGLTDTQYF	12	-	TRBV9	TRBJ2-3	-
TGTGCCAGCAGCGTACAGGGAGATAACACCGGGGAGCTGTTTTTT	CASSVQGDNTGELFF	15	-	TRBV9	TRBJ2-2	-
TGTGCCAGCAGTGAGGTCGACAGGGGAAGTCAGTACTTC	CASSEVDRGSQYF	13	-	TRBV6-1	TRBJ2-7	TRBD1
TGTGCCAGCAGTCCCCTGCAGGCGAGATACGAGCAGTACTTC	CASSPLQARYEQYF	14	-	TRBV2	TRBJ2-7	-
TGTGCCAGCACCCCCGGGACTAGCTCCTACAATGAGCAGTTCTTC	CASTPGTSSYNEQFF	15	-	TRBV7-3	TRBJ2-1	TRBD2
TGTGCCAGCAGCTCATTATCGGGAGAGCTCTACGAGCAGTACTTC	CASSSLSGELYEQYF	15	-	TRBV7-6	TRBJ2-7	-
TGCGCCAGCAGCCAAGATCGGTCCGAGGGTAGAGCTTTCTTT	CASSQDRSEGRAFF	14	-	TRBV4-3	TRBJ1-1	-
TGTGCCAGCATCGGAGGAGGGGGCTATGCCACTGAAGCTTTCTTT	CASIGGGGYATEAFF	15	-	TRBV25-1	TRBJ1-1	TRBD1
TGTGCCAGCAGTTTTTCGGTTAACTATGGCTACACCTTC	CASSFSVNYGYTF	13	-	TRBV27	TRBJ1-2	-
TGTGCCAGCAGTCCGGGATCGAACACCGGGGAGCTGTTTTTT	CASSPGSNTGELFF	14	-	TRBV2	TRBJ2-2	-
TGCAGTGCTAAGAGAGGTAATGAGCAGTTCTTC	CSAKRGNEQFF	11	-	TRBV20-1	TRBJ2-1	-
TGTGCCAGTAGTACAACAGGGTTAAATTCACCCCTCCACTTT	CASSTTGLNSPLHF	14	-	TRBV19	TRBJ1-6	-
TGTGCCAGCATCAGGTACTCGAACACTGAAGCTTTCTTT	CASIRYSNTEAFF	13	-	TRBV6-1	TRBJ1-1	-
TGTGCCAGCGCTTCCCTGCGGCTAGCGGCCCGAATGAACACCGGGGAGCTGTTTTTT	CASASLRLAARMNTGELFF	19	-	TRBV28	TRBJ2-2	TRBD2
TGTGCCAGCAGTACTGGAAACACTGAAGCTTTCTTT	CASSTGNTEAFF	12	-	TRBV28	TRBJ1-1	-